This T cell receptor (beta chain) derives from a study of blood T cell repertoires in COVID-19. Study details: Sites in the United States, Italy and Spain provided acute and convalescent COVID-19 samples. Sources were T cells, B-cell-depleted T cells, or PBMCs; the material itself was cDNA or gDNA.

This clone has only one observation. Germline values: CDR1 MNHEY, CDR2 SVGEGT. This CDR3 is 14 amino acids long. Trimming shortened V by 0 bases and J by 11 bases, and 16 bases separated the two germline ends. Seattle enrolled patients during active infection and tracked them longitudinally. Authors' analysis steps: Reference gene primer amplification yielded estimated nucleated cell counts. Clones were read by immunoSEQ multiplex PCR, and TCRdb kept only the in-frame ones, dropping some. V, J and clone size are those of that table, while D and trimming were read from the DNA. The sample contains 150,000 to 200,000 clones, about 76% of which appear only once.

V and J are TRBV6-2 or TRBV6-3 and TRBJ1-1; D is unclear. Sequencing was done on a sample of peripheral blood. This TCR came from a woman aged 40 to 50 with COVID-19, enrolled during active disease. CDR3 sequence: CASSYSSRLNRAFF. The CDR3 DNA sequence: TGTGCCAGCAGTTACTCCTCGAGGTTGAACCGCGCTTTCTTT.